This passage covers 32 T cell receptor beta chains from one sample sequenced in a study of T cell responses to AZD1222 COVID-19 vaccine. Clones were read by immunoSEQ multiplex PCR, and TCRdb kept only the in-frame ones, dropping some. The data contain approximately 170,000 clones, over 75% of them singletons. Source: peripheral blood, taken on day 0 of AZD1222 vaccination. The receptors shown here come from an adult in good health.

This clone has only a few counts. J is TRBJ2-7 and V is TRBV7-6; D gene uncertain. V lost 2 bases to trimming and J lost 6 bases, with 11 bases between them. Germline-derived CDR1 and CDR2 are SGHVS and FNYEAQ. The CDR3 totals 13 residues. CDR3 in amino acids: CASSLSPISEQYF. In DNA, the CDR3 is TGTGCCAGCAGCTTAAGTCCCATCAGCGAGCAGTACTTC.

V is TRBV9 and J is TRBJ1-1; weak D call: TRBD1 (5 bases). Trimming stripped 4 bases from V and 1 base from J, with 8 bases between. The CDR3 length is 13 residues. Germline V gene data show CDR1 as SGDLS and CDR2 as YYNGEE. CDR3 sequence: CASSPGGNTEAFF. CDR3 sequence (DNA): TGTGCCAGCAGCCCGGGGGGGAACACTGAAGCTTTCTTT.

The gene calls are TRBV14 and TRBJ2-3; D gene unclear. The V and J ends lost 6 bases and 3 bases respectively, with 10 bases between them. Germline CDR1 reads SGHDN; CDR2 reads FVKESK. CDR3 length: 13 residues. CDR3 in amino acids: CASRQRDTDTQYF. CDR3 nucleotide sequence: TGTGCCAGCAGGCAAAGGGATACAGATACGCAGTATTTT.

The rearrangement uses TRBV7-2 and TRBJ2-3, with 10 nucleotides matching TRBD2. This CDR3 has 17 residues. Germline V lookup: CDR1 SGHTA, CDR2 FQGNSA. V lost 7 bases and J lost 1; bases outside the gene matches: 11. The CDR3 loop reads CASNAGQLAGGTDTQYF. The CDR3 DNA reads TGTGCCAGCAACGCCGGGCAGCTAGCGGGGGGCACAGATACGCAGTATTTT.

This chain uses TRBV4-1 with TRBJ1-1; 7 bases align to TRBD1. Germline CDR1 and CDR2: MGHRA and YSYEKL. The CDR3 extends over 15 amino acids. The V and J ends lost 2 bases and 5 bases, in that order; junction bases with no gene match: 8. This CDR3 reads CASSQSPGQRTEAFF. The CDR3 DNA reads as TGCGCCAGCAGCCAATCGCCGGGACAGAGAACTGAAGCTTTCTTT.

CDR3 DNA sequence: TGTGCCAGCAGTACCGACGGGGGCCCCAACGAGCAGTACTTC. Translating gives CASSTDGGPNEQYF. The chain uses TRBV6-5 and TRBJ2-7; D possibly matches TRBD1 or TRBD2 (6 bases each). Trimming pared 5 bases from V and 5 bases from J, leaving 16 bases between. The CDR3 length is 14 residues. The germline V gene encodes CDR1 MNHEY and CDR2 SVGAGI.

The chain employs TRBV7-9 and TRBJ2-7; 11 bases map to TRBD2. The germline V gene has CDR1 SEHNR and CDR2 FQNEAQ (reference sequence). The ends lost 1 base at V and 4 bases at J; junction bases unmatched: 6. This CDR3 has 16 amino acids. This CDR3 reads CASSLGGLAGRYEQYF. The CDR3 DNA reads as TGTGCCAGCAGCTTAGGCGGACTAGCGGGTCGGTACGAGCAGTACTTC. Looking up the rest from reference TRBV7-9 and TRBJ2-7 gives the full variable domain: DTGVSQNPRHKITKRGQNVTFRCDPISEHNRLYWYRQTLGQGPEFLTYFQNEAQLEKSRLLSDRFSAERPKGSFSTLEIQRTEQGDSAMYLCASSLGGLAGRYEQYFGPGTRLTVT.

This chain joins TRBV7-2 and TRBJ1-1; TRBD1 agrees at 7 bases. The CDR3 totals 12 residues. V lost 5 bases to trimming and J lost 6 bases; unmatched junction nucleotides: 3. CDR1 is SGHTA and CDR2 is FQGNSA in the germline V gene. CDR3 sequence reads: CASSVTGAEAFF. CDR3 DNA sequence: TGTGCCAGCAGCGTCACAGGGGCTGAAGCTTTCTTT. Looking up the rest from reference TRBV7-2 and TRBJ1-1 gives the full variable domain: GAGVSQSPSNKVTEKGKDVELRCDPISGHTALYWYRQSLGQGLEFLIYFQGNSAPDKSGLPSDRFSAERTGGSVSTLTIQRTQQEDSAVYLCASSVTGAEAFFGQGTRLTVV.

The CDR3 loop reads CASSLSLAGGSGANVLTF. Here the CDR3 DNA reads TGCGCCAGCAGCCTCTCGCTAGCGGGGGGGTCTGGGGCCAACGTCCTGACTTTC. The chain couples TRBV5-1 to TRBJ2-6, with 12 bases lining up with TRBD2. Germline V gene sequence: CDR1 SGHRS, CDR2 YFSETQ. This CDR3 spans 18 amino acids. V was pared by 4 bases and J by 1 base, with 6 bases of the junction left unmatched.

This clone came up once. The V and J genes are TRBV28 and TRBJ2-3; the D is unclear. Trimming took 1 base from V and 2 from J, leaving 4 bases between them. This CDR3 spans 13 amino acids. The V gene's germline CDR1 is MDHEN and CDR2 SYDVKM. The CDR3 nucleotides are TGTGCCAGCAGTTTATTGCCCACAGATACGCAGTATTTT. As protein: CASSLLPTDTQYF.

The chain's CDR3 is CASAVGSSYNEQFF. The CDR3 bases are TGTGCCAGCGCCGTTGGGAGCTCCTACAATGAGCAGTTCTTC. The rearrangement joins TRBV28 to TRBJ2-1; tentative D call: TRBD2 (5 bases). CDR1 is MDHEN, CDR2 SYDVKM, per germline. Trimming stripped 8 bases from V and 0 bases from J, with 11 bases between. CDR3 length equals 14 residues.

V usage is TRBV21-1 and J usage is TRBJ2-7; the table's D call TRBD2 went unverified against the DNA. TRBV21-1 is flagged as a pseudogene. CDR3 length equals 13 residues. CDR3 coding DNA: TGTGCCAGCAGAACCAATGGGAGCTACGAGCAGTACGTC. Translating it yields CASRTNGSYEQYV.

The CDR3 DNA reads as TGTGCCAGCAGCTTGTCGTCAGGGGTTGGCTATGGCTACACCTTC. It yields the protein CASSLSSGVGYGYTF. V gene TRBV5-6 combines with J gene TRBJ1-2; D may be TRBD1 (6 bases). This CDR3 region has 15 residues. V was cut by 1 base and J by 4 bases, with 14 bases left in between. Germline CDR1 reads SGHDT; CDR2 reads YYEEEE.

This rearrangement joins TRBV3-1 (or the pseudogene TRBV3-2) to TRBJ2-2, with 10 positions matching TRBD1. Germline values: CDR1 LGHDT, CDR2 YNNKEL (reference sequence). V lost 1 base and J lost 6; bases outside the gene matches: 5. This CDR3 is 16 amino acids long. CDR3 nucleotide sequence: TGTGCCAGCAGCCAAGGGGACAGGGGTGGTGCCGGGGAGCTGTTTTTT. It codes for CASSQGDRGGAGELFF.

The chain is built from TRBV5-1 and TRBJ1-2; D possibly corresponds to TRBD1 (5 bases). V was shortened by 0 bases and J by 6 bases, with 9 bases between the two germline ends. The germline CDR1 and CDR2 sequences are SGHRS and YFSETQ. CDR3 length: 13 amino acids. The CDR3: CASSLDQGDGYTF. The DNA of the CDR3 is TGCGCCAGCAGCTTGGATCAGGGCGATGGCTACACCTTC.

V is TRBV12-3 or TRBV12-4 and J is TRBJ2-7; 8 bases match TRBD1. The CDR3 extends over 12 amino acids. The V gene end was trimmed by 3 bases and the J gene end by 6 bases; junction bases not matched to a gene: 1. The CDR3 coding sequence is TGTGCCAGCAGTTTGGGGACAGGCGAGCAGTACGTC. It is translated as CASSLGTGEQYV.

The chain is built from TRBV25-1 and TRBJ1-4; 8 bases line up with TRBD1. The CDR3 is 14 amino acids. With V trimmed by 5 bases and J by 8 bases, 7 bases remained unmatched. The germline V gene has CDR1 MGHDK and CDR2 SYGVNS. The CDR3 bases are TGTGCCAGCAGTACAGGGGGGAGGCGGGAAAAACTGTTTTTT. The encoded protein is CASSTGGRREKLFF.

This chain connects TRBV27 to TRBJ1-2; no clear D gene. V was cut by 5 bases and J by 1 base, with 8 bases left in between. Germline CDR1 is MNHEY and CDR2 is SMNVEV (reference sequence). The CDR3 extends over 13 amino acids. CDR3 nucleotide sequence: TGTGCCAGCAGTAATGGATTTAACTATGGCTACACCTTC. This gives the protein CASSNGFNYGYTF.

The genes are TRBV6-5 and TRBJ1-5; possibly TRBD1 for D (5 bases). The germline V gene encodes CDR1 MNHEY and CDR2 SVGAGI. V was pared by 6 bases and J by 5 bases, with 17 bases between. This CDR3 has 15 residues. CDR3 sequence reads: CASSRGPGRDQPQHF. CDR3 in DNA: TGTGCCAGCAGCCGGGGACCGGGGAGGGATCAGCCCCAGCATTTT.

The chain links TRBV3-1 (or the pseudogene TRBV3-2) to TRBJ1-3, with TRBD1 identical over 9 bases. The CDR3 runs to 16 residues. Germline V gene lookup returns CDR1 LGHDT and CDR2 YNNKEL (reference sequence). Trimming took 1 base from V and 3 from J; bases not matched to a gene: 4. The CDR3 protein is CASSQGTGVDGNTIYF. The CDR3 DNA follows: TGTGCCAGCAGCCAAGGGACAGGGGTGGATGGAAACACCATATATTTT.

V usage is TRBV2 and J usage is TRBJ1-2, with 7 bases aligning to TRBD1. Trimming removed 2 bases from V and 2 bases from J; junction bases left unmatched: 2. The CDR3 is 14 amino acids. Germline lookup yields CDR1 SNHLY and CDR2 FYNNEI. This CDR3 reads CASSEIRGNYGYTF. The CDR3 region has the DNA TGTGCCAGCAGTGAAATCAGGGGGAACTATGGCTACACCTTC.

This clone was observed once. The chain links TRBV5-4 to TRBJ1-1, with a tentative D call TRBD1 (6 bases). Germline CDR1 reads SGHNT; CDR2 reads YYREEE (reference sequence). The CDR3 extends over 17 amino acids. The V end lost 5 bases, the J end lost 0 bases, and 20 bases lay between the germline ends. CDR3 in DNA: TGTGCCAGCAGAGCACGTGGGGGCCCCCGTATGAACACTGAAGCTTTCTTT. Protein sequence: CASRARGGPRMNTEAFF.

The rearrangement joins TRBV7-2 to TRBJ2-3, with 9 bases fitting TRBD2. The CDR3 consists of 16 residues. V trimming: 5 bases; J trimming: 1 base; junction bases outside the gene matches: 7. Germline loops: CDR1 SGHTA, CDR2 FQGNSA. CDR3 residues: CASSPERGGGTDTQYF. The DNA of the CDR3 is TGTGCCAGCAGCCCAGAACGCGGGGGGGGCACAGATACGCAGTATTTT.

The chain employs TRBV7-8 and TRBJ1-1, with 9 bases aligning to TRBD1. J was trimmed by 1 base and V by 2 bases; bases with no gene match: 8. The CDR3 consists of 17 residues. Germline lookup yields CDR1 SGHVS and CDR2 FQNEAQ. The CDR3 here is CASSLKSRGQGNTEAFF. Here the CDR3 DNA reads TGTGCCAGCAGCTTAAAAAGTCGGGGACAGGGGAACACTGAAGCTTTCTTT.

This sequence joins TRBV10-2 and TRBJ1-1; TRBD1 matches at 7 bases. CDR1 is WSHSY, CDR2 SAAADI, per germline. This CDR3 is built from 14 residues. The J segment lost 3 bases and the V segment lost 6 bases, leaving 7 bases of the junction unmatched. CDR3 nucleotides: TGCGCCAGCAGACAACAGGGGATGTACACTGAAGCTTTCTTT. Translated: CASRQQGMYTEAFF.

This sequence joins TRBV6-5 and TRBJ1-1, with D tentatively TRBD1 (5 bases). V was shortened by 6 bases and J by 7 bases, with 21 bases between the two germline ends. From germline, CDR1 is MNHEY and CDR2 SVGAGI. This CDR3 is built from 15 residues. This CDR3 reads CASSSEVGDSSEAFF. The CDR3 DNA follows: TGTGCCAGCAGCTCTGAGGTAGGGGATTCCAGTGAAGCTTTCTTT.

This clone appeared a single time. The V gene is TRBV11-3, the J gene TRBJ1-1; 7 bases line up with TRBD1. The V and J ends lost 5 bases and 3 bases, in that order; junction bases with no gene match: 3. The CDR3 contains 13 residues. Per the germline V gene, CDR1 is SGHNT and CDR2 is YENEEA. CDR3 sequence reads: CASSLDRDTEAFF. CDR3 nucleotides: TGTGCCAGCAGCCTCGACAGGGACACTGAAGCTTTCTTT. The full variable domain, its missing parts supplied by reference TRBV11-3 and TRBJ1-1, is EAGVVQSPRYKIIEKKQPVAFWCNPISGHNTLYWYLQNLGQGPELLIRYENEEAVDDSQLPKDRFSAERLKGVDSTLKIQPAELGDSAVYLCASSLDRDTEAFFGQGTRLTVV.

The genes are TRBV7-6 and TRBJ2-1; 10 nucleotides match TRBD1. V gave up 5 bases and J gave up 7 bases; unmatched junction bases: 8. The CDR3 runs to 15 residues. CDR1 and CDR2 from the germline V gene are SGHVS and FNYEAQ. The CDR3 region has the DNA TGTGCCAGCAGCGACCGGGACAGGGGTTGGAATGAGCAGTTCTTC. Translation gives CASSDRDRGWNEQFF.

This chain connects TRBV7-8 to TRBJ2-3; 10 nucleotides agree with TRBD2. The CDR3 is 16 residues long. Looked up from germline, CDR1 is SGHVS and CDR2 is FQNEAQ. The V segment lost 5 bases and the J segment 1 base; nucleotides outside the gene matches: 6. This chain's CDR3 is CASSPLLAGGTDTQYF. CDR3 sequence (DNA): TGTGCCAGCAGCCCCCTCCTAGCGGGGGGCACAGATACGCAGTATTTT.

The chain is built from TRBV2 and TRBJ2-5, with a weak D call TRBD1 (6 bases). CDR1 and CDR2 from the germline V gene are SNHLY and FYNNEI. With 8 bases removed from V and 4 bases from J, the gap between germline ends came to 17 bases. The CDR3 sequence is 14 residues long. Here the CDR3 DNA reads TGTGCCAGCCACTACAGGGATCTAGTAGAGACCCAGTACTTC. It specifies CASHYRDLVETQYF.

V and J are TRBV12-3 or TRBV12-4 and TRBJ2-5; D unresolved. This CDR3 has 12 amino acids. Trimming stripped 6 bases from V and 5 bases from J, with 10 bases between. CDR3 loop: CASSRLGETQYF. The CDR3 DNA reads as TGTGCCAGCAGCAGGTTGGGGGAGACCCAGTACTTC.

The V and J genes are TRBV27 and TRBJ1-5; 7 bases are a match to TRBD1. Germline V gene sequence: CDR1 MNHEY, CDR2 SMNVEV (reference sequence). Germline trimming cut 5 bases from V and 6 bases from J; bases unmatched to any gene: 7. CDR3 length: 14 residues. CDR3 bases: TGTGCCAGCAGTCCCCGACAGGGTCGTCAGCCCCAGCATTTT. It encodes CASSPRQGRQPQHF.